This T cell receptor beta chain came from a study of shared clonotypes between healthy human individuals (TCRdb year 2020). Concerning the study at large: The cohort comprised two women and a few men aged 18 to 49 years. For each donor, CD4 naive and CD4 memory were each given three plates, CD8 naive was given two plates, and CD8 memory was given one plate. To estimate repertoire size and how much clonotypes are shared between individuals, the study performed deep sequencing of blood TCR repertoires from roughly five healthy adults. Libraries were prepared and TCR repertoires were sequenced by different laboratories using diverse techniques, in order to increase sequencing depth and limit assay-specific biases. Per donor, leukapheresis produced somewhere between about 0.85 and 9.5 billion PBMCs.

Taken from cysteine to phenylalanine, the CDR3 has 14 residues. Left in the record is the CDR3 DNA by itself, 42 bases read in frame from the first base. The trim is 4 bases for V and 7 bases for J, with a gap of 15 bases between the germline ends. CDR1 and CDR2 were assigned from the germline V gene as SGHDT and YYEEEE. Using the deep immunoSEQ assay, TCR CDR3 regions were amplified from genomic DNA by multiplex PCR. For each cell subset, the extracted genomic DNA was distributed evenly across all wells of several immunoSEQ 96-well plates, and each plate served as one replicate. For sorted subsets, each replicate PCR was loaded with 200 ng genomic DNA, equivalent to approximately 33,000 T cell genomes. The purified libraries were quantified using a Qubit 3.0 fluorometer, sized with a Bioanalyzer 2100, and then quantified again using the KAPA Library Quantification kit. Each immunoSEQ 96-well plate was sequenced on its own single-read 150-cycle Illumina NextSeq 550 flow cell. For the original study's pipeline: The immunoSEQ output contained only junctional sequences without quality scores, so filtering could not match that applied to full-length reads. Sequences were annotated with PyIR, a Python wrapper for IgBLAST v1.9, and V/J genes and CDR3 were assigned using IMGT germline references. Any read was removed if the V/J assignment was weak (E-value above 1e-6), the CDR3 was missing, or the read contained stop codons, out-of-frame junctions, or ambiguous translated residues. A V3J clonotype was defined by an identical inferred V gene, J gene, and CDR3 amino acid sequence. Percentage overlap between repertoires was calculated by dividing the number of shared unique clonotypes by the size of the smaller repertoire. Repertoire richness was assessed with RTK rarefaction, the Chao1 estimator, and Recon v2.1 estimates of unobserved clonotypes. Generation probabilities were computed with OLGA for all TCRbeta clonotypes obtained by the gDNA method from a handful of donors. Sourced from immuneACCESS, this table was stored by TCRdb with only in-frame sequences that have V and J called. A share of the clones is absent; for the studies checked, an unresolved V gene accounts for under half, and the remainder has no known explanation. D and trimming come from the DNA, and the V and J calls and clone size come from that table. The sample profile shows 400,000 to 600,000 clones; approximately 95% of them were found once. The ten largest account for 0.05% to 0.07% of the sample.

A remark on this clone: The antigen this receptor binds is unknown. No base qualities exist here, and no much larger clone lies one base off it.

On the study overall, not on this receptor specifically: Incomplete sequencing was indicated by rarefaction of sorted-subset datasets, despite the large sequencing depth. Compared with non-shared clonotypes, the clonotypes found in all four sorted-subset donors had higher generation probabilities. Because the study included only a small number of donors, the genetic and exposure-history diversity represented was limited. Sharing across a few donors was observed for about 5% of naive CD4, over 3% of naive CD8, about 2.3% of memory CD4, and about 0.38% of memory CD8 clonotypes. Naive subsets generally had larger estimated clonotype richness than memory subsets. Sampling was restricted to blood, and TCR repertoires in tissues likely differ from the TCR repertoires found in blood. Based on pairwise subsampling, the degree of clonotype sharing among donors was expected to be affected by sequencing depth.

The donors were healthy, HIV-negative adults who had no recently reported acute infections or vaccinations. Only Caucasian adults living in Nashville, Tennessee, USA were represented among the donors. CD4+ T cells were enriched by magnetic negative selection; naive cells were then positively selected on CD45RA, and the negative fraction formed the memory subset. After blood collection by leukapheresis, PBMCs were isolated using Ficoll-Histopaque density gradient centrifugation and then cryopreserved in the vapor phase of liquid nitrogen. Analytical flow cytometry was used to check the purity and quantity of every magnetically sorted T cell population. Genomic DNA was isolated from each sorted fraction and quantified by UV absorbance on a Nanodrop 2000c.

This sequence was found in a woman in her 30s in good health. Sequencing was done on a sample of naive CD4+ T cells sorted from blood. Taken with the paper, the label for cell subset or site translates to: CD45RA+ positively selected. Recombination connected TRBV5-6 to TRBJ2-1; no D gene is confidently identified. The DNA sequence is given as TGTGCCAGCAGCGACACTCAAAAGTCTAATGAGCAGTTCTTC. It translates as CASSDTQKSNEQFF.